A single TCR beta chain is shown here with its context. Antigen: not known. All of the isolated RNA was reverse transcribed, so expressed TCRB transcripts were sequenced. Assay used: immunoSEQ multiplex PCR; TCRdb lists only in-frame clones, some missing. This sample has roughly 260,000 clones, with under 13% found just once. These data originate in a study of beta chain features in type 1 diabetes. Germline loops: CDR1 SGHTA, CDR2 FQGTGA. This CDR3 is built from 13 residues. Between the trimmed V and J ends, which lost 8 bases and 14 bases, there was a span of 19 bases. The authors took one heparinised blood draw, averaging approximately 110 mL, from each donor. Overall study findings and caveats: Junctions at VDJ sites from type 1 diabetes patients had fewer insertions and more deletions. People with Type 1 diabetes carried modestly yet significantly shorter TCRB CDR3s in all four CD4+ subsets. Small HLA sub-analyses could not settle whether HLA shapes TCRB rearrangement. It was among patients, rather than healthy donors, that naive, central memory and Treg TCRB repertoires appeared more similar.

The rearrangement uses TRBV7-3 and TRBJ1-6; D not resolved. Input material: naive CD4+ T cells from blood. This TCR was sampled from a man aged 25-40 years with type 1 diabetes. The CDR3 here is CASGWNDRVALHF. The DNA of the CDR3 is TGTGCCAGCGGGTGGAACGACCGGGTGGCCCTCCACTTT.